The 30 T cell receptor beta chains in this list originate from one sample, sequenced in a study of T-cell memory formation after mild COVID-19. TCRdb reanalysed the 5' RACE reads using MiXCR and keeps one entry per CDR3 protein. This table has 350,000 to 500,000 distinct CDR3 sequences, approximately 19% appearing once. Sequenced: PBMCs or a T cell subset sorted from them (not recorded which). Every receptor here comes from a man between 18 and 35 years old who had mild COVID-19 (a few samples of this study predate the infection). Cell type and time point are not known.

This clonotype was observed a handful of times. DNA of the CDR3: TGTGCCCGCAGGGGGGGATTAGACTACGAGCAGTACGTC. Protein: CARRGGLDYEQYV. This chain joins TRBV5-6 and TRBJ2-7, with D perhaps assigned TRBD1 or TRBD2 (7 bases each). CDR1 is SGHDT, CDR2 YYEEEE, per germline. The CDR3 extends over 13 amino acids.

V is TRBV6-1 and J is TRBJ1-2, with unresolved D. This CDR3 comprises 14 residues. Trimming took off 0 bases at V and 4 bases at J, with 9 bases between the two ends. From germline, CDR1 is MNHNS and CDR2 SASEGT. Here the CDR3 reads CASSEALQAYGYTF. The CDR3 nucleotides read TGTGCCAGCAGTGAAGCCCTCCAGGCCTATGGCTACACCTTC.

This clonotype was observed a handful of times. V is TRBV6-2 or TRBV6-3 and J is TRBJ1-5; the D gene is possibly TRBD1 (5 bases). The germline gives CDR1 MNHEY, CDR2 SVGEGT. The germline V and J ends were trimmed by 7 bases and 8 bases, with 18 bases remaining between them. The CDR3 spans 14 residues. The CDR3 protein is CASKELGQTKPQHF. In nucleotides, the CDR3 is TGTGCCAGCAAGGAGTTGGGGCAGACTAAGCCCCAGCATTTT.

This clonotype was observed a few times. The J gene is TRBJ2-1, the V gene TRBV12-3 or TRBV12-4; a possible D gene is TRBD1 (6 bases). Deletions cut 1 base from V and 12 bases from J, with 13 bases between. This CDR3 region has 13 residues. The CDR3 loop is CASSLVPRGGQFF. CDR3 DNA: TGTGCCAGCAGTTTAGTGCCCCGAGGGGGGCAGTTCTTC.

This clonotype was seen more than once but under ten times. V is TRBV11-1 and J is TRBJ1-1; TRBD1 might be the D (6 bases). This CDR3 comprises 15 residues. In germline, CDR1 is SGHAT, CDR2 FQDESV (reference sequence). The V and J ends lost 4 bases and 2 bases respectively, with 14 bases between them. The CDR3 sequence: CASSSPSRGNTEAFF. The DNA of the CDR3 is TGTGCCAGCAGCTCCCCCTCCAGGGGCAACACTGAAGCTTTCTTT.

CDR3 in amino acids: CASNHRGTEQYF. CDR3 in DNA: TGTGCCAGCAATCACAGGGGTACCGAGCAGTACTTC. The chain joins TRBV5-6 to TRBJ2-7; 7 bases map to TRBD1. V was pared by 6 bases and J by 6 bases, with 6 bases of the junction left unmatched. The CDR3 consists of 12 residues. The germline V gene encodes CDR1 SGHDT and CDR2 YYEEEE. Using reference TRBV5-6 and TRBJ2-7 for the parts outside the CDR3, the full variable domain is DAGVTQSPTHLIKTRGQQVTLRCSPKSGHDTVSWYQQALGQGPQFIFQYYEEEERQRGNFPDRFSGHQFPNYSSELNVNALLLGDSALYLCASNHRGTEQYFGPGTRLTVT.

V is TRBV5-1 and J is TRBJ1-3; TRBD1 might be the D (5 bases). V was trimmed by 7 bases and J by 3 bases, leaving 11 bases between them. From germline, CDR1 is SGHRS and CDR2 YFSETQ. This CDR3 has 13 residues. CDR3 loop: CASGDGFGNTIYF. CDR3 coding DNA: TGCGCCAGCGGGGACGGGTTTGGAAACACCATATATTTT.

A few counts support this clonotype. The chain uses TRBV7-2 and TRBJ2-3; D is perhaps TRBD1 (5 bases). V lost 0 bases and J 6 bases, leaving 10 bases between the germline ends. The CDR3 has 14 residues. Looked up from germline, CDR1 is SGHTA and CDR2 is FQGNSA. The CDR3 nucleotides are TGTGCCAGCAGCTTAGCCCGGACATGGGATACGCAGTATTTT. Amino acid sequence: CASSLARTWDTQYF.

This clonotype was recorded a few times. This chain uses TRBV10-3 with TRBJ1-1; D is uncertain. Germline values: CDR1 ENHRY, CDR2 SYGVKD. V was clipped by 2 bases and J by 0 bases, with 7 bases between them. There are 14 residues in the CDR3. The CDR3 sequence is CAISETDLNTEAFF. In DNA, the CDR3 is TGTGCCATCAGTGAGACAGATTTGAACACTGAAGCTTTCTTT.

This clonotype was recorded a few times. The CDR3 reads CASTSSGAGTSTDTQYF. DNA of the CDR3: TGCGCCAGCACCTCCAGCGGAGCGGGGACAAGCACAGATACGCAGTATTTT. The V gene is TRBV5-1, the J gene TRBJ2-3; D might be TRBD2 (7 bases). The length of the CDR3 is 17 residues. Deletions cut 6 bases from V and 0 bases from J, with 20 bases between. Germline V CDR1 and CDR2: SGHRS, YFSETQ.

This sequence joins TRBV29-1 and TRBJ1-2, with TRBD1 identical over 7 bases. Germline V lookup: CDR1 SQVTM, CDR2 ANQGSEA. V was clipped by 4 bases and J by 1 base; unmatched bases: 6. The CDR3 is 14 amino acids. The chain's CDR3 is CSVGSGQFNYGYTF. As DNA, the CDR3 is TGCAGCGTTGGCTCGGGACAGTTTAACTATGGCTACACCTTC.

This clonotype was seen a few times. This chain joins TRBV10-3 and TRBJ2-2; 7 nucleotides line up with TRBD1. This CDR3 spans 14 amino acids. The V segment lost 7 bases and the J segment 3 bases; nucleotides outside the gene matches: 5. Germline loops: CDR1 ENHRY, CDR2 SYGVKD. This chain's CDR3 is CAITQGDDTGELFF. CDR3 bases: TGTGCCATCACGCAGGGGGATGACACCGGGGAGCTGTTTTTT.

J is TRBJ2-3 and V is TRBV19; 7 bases match TRBD1. Trimming took 1 base from V and 4 from J; bases not matched to a gene: 5. The germline gives CDR1 LNHDA, CDR2 SQIVND (reference sequence). The CDR3 is 15 amino acids. The CDR3 sequence: CASSIGATGSDTQYF. As DNA, the CDR3 is TGTGCCAGTAGTATAGGAGCGACAGGGTCAGATACGCAGTATTTT. The entire variable domain, with the rest obtained from reference TRBV19 and TRBJ2-3, is as follows: DGGITQSPKYLFRKEGQNVTLSCEQNLNHDAMYWYRQDPGQGLRLIYYSQIVNDFQKGDIAEGYSVSREKKESFPLTVTSAQKNPTAFYLCASSIGATGSDTQYFGPGTRLTVL.

The CDR3 region has the DNA TGTGCCAGCAGCCAGTGGACCGTTGGCGAGCAGTACGTC. It codes for CASSQWTVGEQYV. The chain combines TRBV3-1 with TRBJ2-7; D is ambiguous. With 3 bases removed from V and 6 bases from J, the gap between germline ends came to 12 bases. Germline V gene sequence: CDR1 LGHDT, CDR2 YNNKEL (reference sequence). CDR3 length: 13 residues.

The chain links TRBV6-6 to TRBJ2-3; D is perhaps TRBD2 (6 bases). From germline, CDR1 is MNHNY and CDR2 SVGAGI (reference sequence). Trimming pared 2 bases from V and 1 base from J, leaving 10 bases between. The CDR3 runs 15 residues. The CDR3 here is CASSYGSSGTDTQYF. CDR3 in DNA: TGTGCCAGCAGTTACGGTTCTAGCGGCACAGATACGCAGTATTTT.

This clonotype has a single count. The chain employs TRBV6-5 and TRBJ2-7; 9 bases align to TRBD1. Germline loops: CDR1 MNHEY, CDR2 SVGAGI. J was trimmed by 4 bases and V by 6 bases; bases with no gene match: 1. The CDR3 has 12 residues. CDR3 nucleotides: TGTGCCAGCAGGACAGGGGGGTACGAGCAGTACTTC. Its protein is CASRTGGYEQYF.

The chain combines TRBV5-4 with TRBJ2-2; no firm D call. Looked up from germline, CDR1 is SGHNT and CDR2 is YYREEE (reference sequence). The CDR3 contains 14 residues. V dropped 4 bases and J dropped 4 bases, with 11 bases sitting between them. This chain's CDR3 is CASSVDVRTGELFF. The DNA of the CDR3 is TGTGCCAGCAGCGTGGACGTACGCACCGGGGAGCTGTTTTTT.

The chain is built from TRBV12-3 or TRBV12-4 and TRBJ1-6; D is possibly TRBD1 (6 bases). This CDR3 is 15 amino acids long. The V end was cut by 6 bases, the J end by 10 bases, with 19 bases between. The CDR3 bases are TGTGCCAGCAGAGACATACAGGGAATTGGCTCACCCCTCCACTTT. This encodes CASRDIQGIGSPLHF.

The chain recombines TRBV7-8 with TRBJ1-6, with D hard to call. The V gene lost 3 bases and the J gene lost 0 bases, with 18 bases spanning the gap. The CDR3 is 19 amino acids. Per germline, CDR1 SGHVS and CDR2 FQNEAQ. Here the CDR3 reads CASSFYAGLIRSYNSPLHF. In DNA form, the CDR3 reads TGTGCCAGCAGCTTCTATGCGGGATTAATCCGCTCCTATAATTCACCCCTCCACTTT.

Only a few counts were recorded for this clonotype. V gene TRBV10-3 combines with J gene TRBJ1-2; no definite D call. Germline lookup yields CDR1 ENHRY and CDR2 SYGVKD. This CDR3 comprises 16 residues. Trimming stripped 4 bases from V and 3 bases from J, with 18 bases between. CDR3 DNA: TGTGCCATCAGTGCTGGACGGGAGAGGCCCGACTATGGCTACACCTTC. This sequence encodes CAISAGRERPDYGYTF.

This clonotype has a handful of counts. V gene TRBV9 combines with J gene TRBJ2-5, with a tentative D call TRBD1 (6 bases). Trimming removed 7 bases at V and 2 bases at J, with 15 bases between. This CDR3 contains 14 residues. CDR1 is SGDLS, CDR2 YYNGEE, per germline. The CDR3 DNA sequence: TGTGCCAGCTCCTCCGGGACAAGTCAAGAGACCCAGTACTTC. This encodes CASSSGTSQETQYF.

Note on this clonotype: It is likely a read error, because the conserved phenylalanine at the end of the CDR3 is missing. The DNA is left out, because the CDR3 cannot be placed on it with certainty; the CDR3 is given as TCRdb lists it. The rearrangement joins TRBV7-2 to TRBJ2-3; the table gives TRBD1 as D, unverified against the DNA. The germline gives CDR1 SGHTA, CDR2 FQGNSA. The CDR3 totals 15 residues, both ends included. CDR3 residues: CASSPTGTPLDRGYI.

This chain joins TRBV7-2 and TRBJ2-5, with 8 bases fitting TRBD2. Looked up from germline, CDR1 is SGHTA and CDR2 is FQGNSA. This CDR3 contains 18 residues. V shed 6 bases and J 4 bases; nucleotides not matched to a gene: 19. In nucleotides, the CDR3 is TGTGCCAGCAGATTGGGAGAGGCGGGGGGCGTTGTGATAGAGACCCAGTACTTC. Translated, it gives CASRLGEAGGVVIETQYF.

This clonotype was seen a few times. The chain couples TRBV11-2 to TRBJ1-4, with a tentative D call TRBD1 (5 bases). The germline gives CDR1 SGHAT, CDR2 FQNNGV. CDR3 length: 17 amino acids. Deletions cut 0 bases from V and 1 base from J, with 12 bases between. CDR3 in DNA: TGTGCCAGCAGCTTAGAGTCAGGGTGGCGAACTAATGAAAAACTGTTTTTT. It codes for CASSLESGWRTNEKLFF. The entire variable domain, with the rest obtained from reference TRBV11-2 and TRBJ1-4, is as follows: EAGVAQSPRYKIIEKRQSVAFWCNPISGHATLYWYQQILGQGPKLLIQFQNNGVVDDSQLPKDRFSAERLKGVDSTLKIQPAKLEDSAVYLCASSLESGWRTNEKLFFGSGTQLSVL.

This clonotype came up many times. V usage is TRBV4-3 and J usage is TRBJ2-1; 10 bases map to TRBD2. This CDR3 comprises 15 residues. Looked up from germline, CDR1 is LGHNA and CDR2 is YSLEER. With 3 bases clipped from V and 4 bases from J, the junction kept 3 bases outside the gene matches. The CDR3, as DNA: TGCGCCAGCAGCCAGCTAGCGGGGGAATACAATGAGCAGTTCTTC. Amino acid sequence: CASSQLAGEYNEQFF.

V and J are TRBV14 and TRBJ2-2; the match to TRBD2 covers 9 bases. Germline loops: CDR1 SGHDN, CDR2 FVKESK. Trimming at V came to 4 bases and at J to 6 bases, leaving 9 bases not matched to a gene. There are 16 residues in the CDR3. This chain's CDR3 is CASSLTRTSVAGELFF. Written as DNA, the CDR3 is TGTGCCAGCAGCCTAACTCGGACTAGCGTTGCCGGGGAGCTGTTTTTT.

Details on this clonotype: An end of the junction differs from the germline gene, which may be a read error. The chain carries TRBV12-3 or TRBV12-4 and TRBJ1-2; D call uncertain. CDR3 length equals 15 residues. Written as DNA, the CDR3 is TGTGCCAGCAGCTTAGGAAAAGACGCTTCCTATGGCTACACCTTC. Protein: CASSLGKDASYGYTF.

This clonotype came up a few times. The chain links TRBV21-1 to TRBJ2-7; TRBD1 was called by the table and not checked on the DNA. TRBV21-1 is annotated as a pseudogene. This CDR3 contains 15 residues. CDR3 bases: TGTGCCAGCAGCAAAGCGGAGGGGGAGTTTGTCGAGCAGTACGTC. Its translation: CASSKAEGEFVEQYV.

The table lists this clonotype with a few counts. This chain links TRBV4-3 with TRBJ2-5; TRBD1 is a possible D gene (5 bases). CDR3 length equals 14 residues. Germline CDR1 and CDR2: LGHNA and YSLEER. Trimming removed 0 bases at V and 6 bases at J, with 11 bases between. CDR3 nucleotides: TGCGCCAGCAGCCAAGATACAGGAGTGAAGACCCAGTACTTC. As protein: CASSQDTGVKTQYF.

The V and J genes are TRBV12-3 or TRBV12-4 and TRBJ2-7; D uncertain. The CDR3 consists of 15 residues. Trimming cost V 1 base and J 3 bases, with 13 bases left between them. The CDR3 spells CASSLGVVWSYEQYF. In DNA form, the CDR3 reads TGTGCCAGCAGTTTAGGGGTGGTTTGGAGCTACGAGCAGTACTTC.